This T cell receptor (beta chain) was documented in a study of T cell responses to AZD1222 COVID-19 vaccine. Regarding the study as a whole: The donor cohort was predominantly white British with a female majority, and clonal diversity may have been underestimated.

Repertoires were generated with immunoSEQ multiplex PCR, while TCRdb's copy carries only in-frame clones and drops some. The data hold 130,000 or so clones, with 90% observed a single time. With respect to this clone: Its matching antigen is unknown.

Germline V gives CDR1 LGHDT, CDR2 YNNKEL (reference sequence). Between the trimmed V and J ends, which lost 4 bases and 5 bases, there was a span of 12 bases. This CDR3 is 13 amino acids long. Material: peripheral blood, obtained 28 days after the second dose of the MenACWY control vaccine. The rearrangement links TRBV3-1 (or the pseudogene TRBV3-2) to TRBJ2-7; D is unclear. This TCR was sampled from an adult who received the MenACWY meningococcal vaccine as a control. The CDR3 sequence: CASSPRRVNEQYF. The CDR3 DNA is TGTGCCAGCAGCCCGCGCCGGGTGAACGAGCAGTACTTC.